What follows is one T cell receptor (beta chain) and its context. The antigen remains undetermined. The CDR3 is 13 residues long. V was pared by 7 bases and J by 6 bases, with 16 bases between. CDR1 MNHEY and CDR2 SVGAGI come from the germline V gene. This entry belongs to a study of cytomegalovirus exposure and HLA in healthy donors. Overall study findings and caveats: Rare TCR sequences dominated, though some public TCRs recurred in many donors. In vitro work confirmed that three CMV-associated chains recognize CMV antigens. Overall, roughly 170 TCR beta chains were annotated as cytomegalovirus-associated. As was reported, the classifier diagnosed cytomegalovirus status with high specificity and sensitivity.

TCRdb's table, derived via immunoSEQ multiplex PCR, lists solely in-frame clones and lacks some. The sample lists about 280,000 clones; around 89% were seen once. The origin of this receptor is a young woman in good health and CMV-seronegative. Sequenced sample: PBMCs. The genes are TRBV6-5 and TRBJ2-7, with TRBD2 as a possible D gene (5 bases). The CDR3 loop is CASTAGSSFEQYF. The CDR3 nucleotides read TGTGCCAGCACGGCGGGTTCGTCTTTCGAGCAGTACTTC.